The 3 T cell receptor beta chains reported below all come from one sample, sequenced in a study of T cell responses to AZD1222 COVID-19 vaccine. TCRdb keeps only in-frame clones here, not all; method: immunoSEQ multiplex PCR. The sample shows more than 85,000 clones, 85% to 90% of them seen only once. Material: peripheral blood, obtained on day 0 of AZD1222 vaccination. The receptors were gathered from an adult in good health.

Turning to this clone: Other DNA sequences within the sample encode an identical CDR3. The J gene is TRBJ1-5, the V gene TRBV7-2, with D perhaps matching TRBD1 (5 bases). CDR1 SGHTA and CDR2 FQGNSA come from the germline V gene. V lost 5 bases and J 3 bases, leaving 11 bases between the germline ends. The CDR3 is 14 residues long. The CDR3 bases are TGTGCCAGCAGCCTGGGACTGAACAATCAGCCCCAGCATTTT. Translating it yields CASSLGLNNQPQHF.

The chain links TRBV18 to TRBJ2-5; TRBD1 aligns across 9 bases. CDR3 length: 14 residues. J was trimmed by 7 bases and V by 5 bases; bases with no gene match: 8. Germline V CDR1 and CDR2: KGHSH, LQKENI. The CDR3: CASSTGSGQGTQYF. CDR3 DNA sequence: TGTGCCAGCTCAACGGGATCGGGACAGGGGACCCAGTACTTC.

CDR3 loop: CASSQLATGGSYEQYF. Here the CDR3 DNA reads TGCGCCAGCAGCCAGTTAGCGACAGGGGGTAGCTACGAGCAGTACTTC. J is TRBJ2-7 and V is TRBV4-1; 9 nucleotides match TRBD1. With V trimmed by 3 bases and J by 3 bases, 9 bases remained unmatched. The CDR3 totals 16 residues. Germline V gene sequence: CDR1 MGHRA, CDR2 YSYEKL.